Below are 17 T cell receptor beta chains sequenced from a single sample in a study of T cell responses to AZD1222 COVID-19 vaccine. TCRdb's table, derived via immunoSEQ multiplex PCR, lists solely in-frame clones and lacks some. The sample includes tens of thousands of clones, 75% to 90% of them seen just once. The sample here was peripheral blood, taken on day 0 of AZD1222 vaccination. The receptors were sampled from an adult in good health.

This rearrangement joins TRBV2 to TRBJ2-5; 11 bases match TRBD2. The junction had 7 bases not matched to a gene; V was cut back by 5 bases and J by 5 bases. This CDR3 is built from 15 residues. Germline V gene data show CDR1 as SNHLY and CDR2 as FYNNEI. The CDR3 DNA sequence: TGTGCCAGCAGTCCGGGACTAGCGGCATCGGAGACCCAGTACTTC. Translated: CASSPGLAASETQYF. The whole variable domain, remainder taken from reference TRBV2 and TRBJ2-5, is EPEVTQTPSHQVTQMGQEVILRCVPISNHLYFYWYRQILGQKVEFLVSFYNNEISEKSEIFDDQFSVERPDGSNFTLKIRSTKLEDSAMYFCASSPGLAASETQYFGPGTRLLVL.

This CDR3 is CSVGTVYGYTF. CDR3 sequence (DNA): TGCAGCGTCGGGACGGTCTATGGCTACACCTTC. The chain combines TRBV29-1 with TRBJ1-2, with D maybe TRBD1 (5 bases). Trimming left V 6 bases short and J 4 bases short, with 9 bases between. Germline loops: CDR1 SQVTM, CDR2 ANQGSEA. The CDR3 contains 11 residues.

This clone has only one observation. Written as DNA, the CDR3 is TGCAGTGCTAGTGGAAGACGGGGGCCCGGAGCGGTAAACATTCAGTACTTC. Protein product: CSASGRRGPGAVNIQYF. The chain recombines TRBV20-1 with TRBJ2-4; D might be TRBD1 or TRBD2, each matching 6 bases. Germline CDR1 DFQATT, CDR2 SNEGSKA (reference sequence). V lost 3 bases to trimming and J lost 6 bases, with 24 bases between them. This CDR3 contains 17 residues.

The chain recombines TRBV19 with TRBJ1-5; D remains unclear. The V end was cut by 3 bases, the J end by 0 bases, with 6 bases between. The length of the CDR3 is 14 residues. From germline, CDR1 is LNHDA and CDR2 SQIVND (reference sequence). CDR3 sequence (DNA): TGTGCCAGTAGTATTTTCAGTAGCAATCAGCCCCAGCATTTT. Encoded protein: CASSIFSSNQPQHF.

This clone was detected once. The chain couples TRBV2 to TRBJ1-6, with D unresolved. CDR1 and CDR2 (germline): SNHLY, FYNNEI. V lost 1 base and J 10 bases, leaving 5 bases between the germline ends. The CDR3 spans 12 residues. CDR3 residues: CASSEDRSPLHF. The CDR3 DNA reads TGTGCCAGCAGTGAAGACAGATCACCCCTCCACTTT.

This clone was seen a handful of times. The chain recombines TRBV29-1 with TRBJ1-2; 10 bases match TRBD1. The CDR3 has 14 amino acids. Germline trimming cut 6 bases from V and 3 bases from J; bases unmatched to any gene: 7. Germline values: CDR1 SQVTM, CDR2 ANQGSEA. The CDR3 bases are TGCAGCGTCGACCGGGACAGGGGTTACTATGGCTACACCTTC. Its protein is CSVDRDRGYYGYTF.

The V call is TRBV5-6, the J call TRBJ2-1; TRBD2 aligns across 7 bases. With V trimmed by 4 bases and J by 5 bases, 9 bases remained unmatched. The V gene's germline CDR1 is SGHDT and CDR2 YYEEEE. The CDR3 loop spans 15 amino acids. The CDR3, as DNA: TGTGCCAGCAGCGCGTGGACTAGGAGCCACAATGAGCAGTTCTTC. This sequence encodes CASSAWTRSHNEQFF. Based on the CDR3 plus reference TRBV5-6 and TRBJ2-1, the full variable domain is DAGVTQSPTHLIKTRGQQVTLRCSPKSGHDTVSWYQQALGQGPQFIFQYYEEEERQRGNFPDRFSGHQFPNYSSELNVNALLLGDSALYLCASSAWTRSHNEQFFGPGTRLTVL.

The V gene is TRBV7-9, the J gene TRBJ1-6; no definite D call. Per the germline V gene, CDR1 is SEHNR and CDR2 is FQNEAQ (reference sequence). The V end was cut by 1 base, the J end by 7 bases, with 8 bases between. There are 14 residues in the CDR3. The chain's CDR3 is CASSLGWPNSPLHF. DNA for the CDR3: TGTGCCAGCAGCTTAGGGTGGCCGAATTCACCCCTCCACTTT.

This clone was seen a few times. The chain joins TRBV4-2 to TRBJ1-5, with D perhaps TRBD1 (5 bases). The CDR3 consists of 16 residues. Trimming removed 0 bases at V and 0 bases at J, with 9 bases between. Germline assignment: CDR1 LGHNA and CDR2 YNFKEQ. CDR3 coding DNA: TGTGCCAGCAGCCAAGATAGGGGTCTTAGCAATCAGCCCCAGCATTTT. This translates into CASSQDRGLSNQPQHF.

The chain joins TRBV11-1 to TRBJ2-1; 9 bases are shared with TRBD1. CDR3 length equals 15 residues. After removal of 5 bases from V and 2 bases from J, the junction contained 4 bases not matched to a gene. Germline V lookup: CDR1 SGHAT, CDR2 FQDESV (reference sequence). The CDR3 coding sequence is TGTGCCAGCAGCCGCCGGACAGGGGCCTACAATGAGCAGTTCTTC. Amino acids: CASSRRTGAYNEQFF.

V gene TRBV5-1 combines with J gene TRBJ2-1; maybe TRBD2 (6 bases). V was cut by 7 bases and J by 1 base, with 12 bases left in between. Germline lookup yields CDR1 SGHRS and CDR2 YFSETQ. This CDR3 is built from 14 residues. CDR3 DNA: TGCGCCAGCTATGGCGGGATGTCCTACAATGAGCAGTTCTTC. Amino acid sequence: CASYGGMSYNEQFF. Full variable domain (remainder filled in from reference TRBV5-1 and TRBJ2-1): KAGVTQTPRYLIKTRGQQVTLSCSPISGHRSVSWYQQTPGQGLQFLFEYFSETQRNKGNFPGRFSGRQFSNSRSEMNVSTLELGDSALYLCASYGGMSYNEQFFGPGTRLTVL.

V is TRBV7-6 and J is TRBJ1-4, with D uncertain. Germline V lookup: CDR1 SGHVS, CDR2 FNYEAQ. This CDR3 has 14 residues. Trimming stripped 1 base from V and 0 bases from J, with 3 bases between. CDR3 bases: TGTGCCAGCAGCTTAGGGGCAACTAATGAAAAACTGTTTTTT. This sequence encodes CASSLGATNEKLFF. Using reference TRBV7-6 and TRBJ1-4 for the parts outside the CDR3, the full variable domain is GAGVSQSPRYKVTKRGQDVALRCDPISGHVSLYWYRQALGQGPEFLTYFNYEAQQDKSGLPNDRFSAERPEGSISTLTIQRTEQRDSAMYRCASSLGATNEKLFFGSGTQLSVL.

This chain uses TRBV5-6 with TRBJ1-1; D gene unclear. CDR1 is SGHDT and CDR2 is YYEEEE in the germline V gene. CDR3 length: 12 residues. Trimming stripped 7 bases from V and 0 bases from J, with 7 bases between. CDR3 sequence reads: CASARVNTEAFF. The CDR3 DNA follows: TGTGCCAGCGCTAGAGTGAACACTGAAGCTTTCTTT.

The V call is TRBV19, the J call TRBJ1-1; a weak D match, TRBD1 (6 bases). Between the trimmed V and J ends, which lost 5 bases and 5 bases, there was a span of 15 bases. Germline V gene data show CDR1 as LNHDA and CDR2 as SQIVND (reference sequence). The CDR3 totals 14 residues. The CDR3 loop is CASSATRGRTEAFF. CDR3 sequence (DNA): TGTGCCAGTAGTGCCACCAGGGGCCGGACTGAAGCTTTCTTT.

The chain has TRBV18 and TRBJ1-4, with a weak D call TRBD1 (5 bases). The CDR3 runs to 15 residues. V dropped 2 bases and J dropped 5 bases, with 12 bases sitting between them. Germline lookup yields CDR1 KGHSH and CDR2 LQKENI. Here the CDR3 DNA reads TGTGCCAGCTCACCAGGGGGAATAAGGAATGAAAAACTGTTTTTT. Protein: CASSPGGIRNEKLFF.

This clone was seen only a few times. The chain joins TRBV12-5 to TRBJ2-5, with a possible D match to TRBD1 (5 bases). The germline CDR1 and CDR2 sequences are LGHNT and FRNRAP. The CDR3 length is 16 residues. V lost 6 bases to trimming and J lost 4 bases, with 21 bases between them. CDR3 sequence reads: CASGPIHQTVRETQYF. The CDR3 DNA reads as TGTGCTAGTGGCCCGATACACCAGACAGTGAGAGAGACCCAGTACTTC.

This clone has more than one count but fewer than ten. V gene TRBV10-3 combines with J gene TRBJ1-1; maybe TRBD1 (6 bases). V lost 3 bases, J lost 1 base, and 9 bases lay in between. CDR1 and CDR2 from the germline V gene are ENHRY and SYGVKD. The CDR3 is 14 amino acids. The DNA for the CDR3 is TGTGCCATCAGTGAAGGGGGGCAGAACACTGAAGCTTTCTTT. It specifies CAISEGGQNTEAFF.